This T cell receptor beta chain came from a study of neoadjuvant anti-PD-1 for oral cavity cancer. General observations from the study: Higher pretreatment blood Treg/Th17 ratios correlated with higher pretreatment blood and lower post-treatment tumor TCRbeta clonality.

Profiled with immunoSEQ multiplex PCR; TCRdb holds only in-frame clones, not every one. The data contain about 79,000 clones, about 83% of them singletons. Details on this clone: Its target is not known.

The input for sequencing was PBMCs, taken before nivolumab (anti-PD-1) treatment. The origin of this receptor is a person aged 40 to 85 with oral cavity squamous cell carcinoma.

The CDR3 is CASSSDRVRNQPQHF. Here the CDR3 DNA reads TGTGCCAGCAGCTCAGACAGGGTTCGCAATCAGCCCCAGCATTTT. The chain has TRBV7-3 and TRBJ1-5; 7 nucleotides align to TRBD1. The CDR3 contains 15 residues. Germline V gene lookup returns CDR1 SGHTA and CDR2 FQGTGA. J was trimmed by 2 bases and V by 4 bases; bases with no gene match: 5.